This record concerns one TCR beta chain sequence. This entry belongs to a study of shared clonotypes between healthy human individuals. Authors' processing steps: Filtering differed, since immunoSEQ gave only junction sequences and no quality scores. Sequencing was performed with immunoSEQ multiplex PCR; in TCRdb, only in-frame clones are kept and a portion is missing. That table gives V, J and clone size, and the DNA gave D and trimming. This sample yields some 2 million clones, of which 90% to 95% are seen a single time; 0.13% belongs to the top ten. J lost 3 bases, V lost 3 bases, and 7 bases had no gene match. Germline V CDR1 and CDR2: ENHRY, SYGVKD. There are 17 residues in the CDR3.

The sequenced sample was naive CD4+ T cells sorted from blood. Documented subset: CD45RA+ positively selected. This clonotype was obtained from a man aged 18 to 29 in good health. The chain uses TRBV10-3 and TRBJ2-6; 8 nucleotides line up with TRBD1. Here the CDR3 DNA reads TGTGCCATCAGTGAATGGACAGGGACCTTTGGGGCCAACGTCCTGACTTTC. This sequence encodes CAISEWTGTFGANVLTF.